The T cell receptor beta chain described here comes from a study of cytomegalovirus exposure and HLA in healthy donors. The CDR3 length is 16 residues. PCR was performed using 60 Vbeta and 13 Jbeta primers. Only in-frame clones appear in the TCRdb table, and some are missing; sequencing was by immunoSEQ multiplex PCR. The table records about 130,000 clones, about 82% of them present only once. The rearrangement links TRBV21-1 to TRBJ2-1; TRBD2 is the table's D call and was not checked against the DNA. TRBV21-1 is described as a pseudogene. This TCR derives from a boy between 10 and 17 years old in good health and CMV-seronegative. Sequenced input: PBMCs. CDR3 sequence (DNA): TGTGCCAGCAGCAATGGGCCGGGACTAGCCCGCAATGAGCAGTTCTTC. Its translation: CASSNGPGLARNEQFF.